A selection of T cell receptor beta chains follows, all from one sample in a study of graft-versus-host responses after intestinal transplantation. No antigen is known for these receptors. This table comes from immunoSEQ multiplex PCR, and its TCRdb copy is limited to in-frame clones, with some not included. The data contain approximately 90,000 clones, 75% to 95% of them singletons. This material consisted of unstimulated CD8+ T cells sorted from spleen or lymph node cells, taken before intestinal transplant. Receptors originate from a human donor who received an intestinal transplant. Both conserved end residues are part of each CDR3. A D gene is named only where the DNA matches it firmly. A clone size is listed for some rows: how often the clone was seen (once, few, many), or a class if it is expanded.

>TRBJ2-1|TRBV11-2|.|TRBD2
CASSLDPGLAGENNEQFF
TGTGCCAGCAGCTTAGATCCGGGACTAGCGGGAGAAAACAATGAGCAGTTCTTC
>TRBJ2-7|TRBV6-1|.|.
CASKLNVEREQYF
TGTGCCAGCAAACTAAACGTGGAGAGGGAGCAGTACTTC
>TRBJ1-6|TRBV6-1|.|.
CASSEARSSYNSPLHF
TGTGCCAGCAGTGAAGCGAGAAGTTCCTATAATTCACCCCTCCACTTT
>TRBJ2-1|TRBV14|.|.
CASSQVNPPYNEQFF
TGTGCCAGCAGCCAAGTCAACCCCCCGTACAATGAGCAGTTCTTC
>TRBJ2-1|TRBV13|.|TRBD2
CASSSTGTSGGTGFF
TGTGCCAGCAGCTCTACCGGGACTAGCGGGGGAACCGGGTTCTTC
>TRBJ2-7|TRBV7-6|once|.
CASSPESSYEQYF
TGTGCCAGCAGCCCTGAGAGCTCCTACGAGCAGTACTTC
>TRBJ2-3|TRBV9|.|.
CASSLNRASSTDTQYF
TGTGCCAGCAGCCTTAACCGGGCCTCCTCCACAGATACGCAGTATTTT
>TRBJ2-7|TRBV30|.|TRBD2
CAWGEGLGSYEQYF
TGTGCCTGGGGGGAGGGACTGGGATCCTACGAGCAGTACTTC
>TRBJ1-2|TRBV27|.|.
CASSLSGGIYGYTF
TGTGCCAGCAGTTTATCAGGGGGAATCTATGGCTACACCTTC
>TRBJ2-7|TRBV5-5|few|.
CASSPGGYEQYF
TGTGCCAGCAGCCCTGGGGGCTACGAGCAGTACTTC
>TRBJ2-5|TRBV18|.|TRBD2
CASSTGGETQYF
TGTGCCAGCTCGACGGGGGGAGAGACCCAGTACTTC